The 24 T cell receptor beta chains listed next were all sequenced from one sample in a study of blood T cell repertoires in COVID-19. The repertoire was sequenced with immunoSEQ multiplex PCR; TCRdb's copy has only in-frame clones and lacks some. The sample consists of around 400,000 clones, about 90% of them appearing once. The specimen sequenced was peripheral blood. Receptors originate from a woman aged 55 to 70 with COVID-19, enrolled during active disease.

V usage is TRBV27 and J usage is TRBJ2-3; D uncertain. V lost 2 bases and J 0 bases, leaving 9 bases between the germline ends. Germline lookup yields CDR1 MNHEY and CDR2 SMNVEV (reference sequence). This CDR3 is 15 amino acids long. This CDR3 reads CASSLIRQSTDTQYF. The CDR3 DNA reads TGTGCCAGCAGTTTAATTCGTCAGAGCACAGATACGCAGTATTTT.

This sequence joins TRBV5-1 and TRBJ2-3; perhaps TRBD1 as D (6 bases). This CDR3 has 14 residues. The V end lost 2 bases, the J end lost 5 bases, and 12 bases lay between the germline ends. Per germline, CDR1 SGHRS and CDR2 YFSETQ. Here the CDR3 reads CASSFIGGEDTQYF. The CDR3 region has the DNA TGCGCCAGCAGCTTCATTGGGGGCGAAGATACGCAGTATTTT.

The gene calls are TRBV5-1 and TRBJ2-1, with 14 bases fitting TRBD2. V shed 2 bases, J shed 0 bases, and the junction held 10 bases outside the gene matches. Germline loops: CDR1 SGHRS, CDR2 YFSETQ. There are 20 residues in the CDR3. CDR3 sequence reads: CASSLRTSGTSGGSYNEQFF. For the CDR3, the DNA is TGCGCCAGCAGCTTACGCACCTCCGGGACTAGCGGGGGCTCCTACAATGAGCAGTTCTTC.

The J gene is TRBJ2-7, the V gene TRBV9, with a weak D call TRBD1 (5 bases). Deletions cut 3 bases from V and 3 bases from J, with 13 bases between. This CDR3 spans 14 amino acids. Germline-derived CDR1 and CDR2 are SGDLS and YYNGEE. The CDR3 bases are TGTGCCAGCAGCGCGGAGCAGGGCTTCTACGAGCAGTACTTC. The encoded protein is CASSAEQGFYEQYF.

Regarding this clone: Relative to the germline gene, one junction end is altered; a read error may explain this. This chain uses TRBV20-1 with TRBJ2-7; D perhaps matches TRBD2 (6 bases). This CDR3 has 11 residues. CDR1 is DFQATT and CDR2 is SNEGSKA in the germline V gene (reference sequence). The CDR3 DNA is TGCAGTGCCAGCGGGCCCCTGGACGGACTTTTC. Translated, it gives CSASGPLDGLF.

J is TRBJ2-4 and V is TRBV3-1 (or the pseudogene TRBV3-2), with a tentative D call TRBD2 (7 bases). This CDR3 comprises 15 residues. V lost 4 bases to trimming and J lost 5 bases, with 15 bases between them. From germline, CDR1 is LGHDT and CDR2 YNNKEL (reference sequence). The CDR3 spells CASSLSQGRENIQYF. DNA for the CDR3: TGTGCCAGCAGCCTTTCGCAGGGGAGGGAAAACATTCAGTACTTC.

The chain employs TRBV18 and TRBJ1-1; perhaps TRBD1 as D (5 bases). The CDR3 has 16 residues. Trimming shortened V by 5 bases and J by 0 bases, and 16 bases separated the two germline ends. Germline CDR1 KGHSH, CDR2 LQKENI. The chain's CDR3 is CASSRDRGRMNTEAFF. CDR3 bases: TGTGCCAGCTCAAGGGACCGGGGGAGAATGAACACTGAAGCTTTCTTT.

Ten or more counts support this clone. The chain employs TRBV25-1 and TRBJ2-6, with D possibly being TRBD1 (5 bases). Germline V gene sequence: CDR1 MGHDK, CDR2 SYGVNS. Trimming left V 3 bases short and J 4 bases short, with 13 bases between. CDR3 size: 16 residues. CDR3 amino acids: CASSDSGYSGANVLTF. As DNA, the CDR3 is TGTGCCAGCAGTGATTCAGGGTATTCCGGGGCCAACGTCCTGACTTTC.

This chain's CDR3 is CASRTGTNGEPQHF. CDR3 bases: TGCGCCAGTCGGACAGGGACGAACGGAGAGCCCCAGCATTTT. The V gene is TRBV5-1, the J gene TRBJ1-5; TRBD1 agrees at 8 bases. CDR3 length: 14 residues. Per germline, CDR1 SGHRS and CDR2 YFSETQ. V gave up 8 bases and J gave up 8 bases; unmatched junction bases: 12.

The chain links TRBV7-9 to TRBJ1-5; no reliable D call. V was trimmed by 1 base and J by 7 bases, leaving 11 bases between them. The CDR3 contains 14 residues. CDR1 is SEHNR and CDR2 is FQNEAQ in the germline V gene (reference sequence). CDR3 DNA sequence: TGTGCCAGCAGCTTAGATGGGGAGGGACAGCCCCAGCATTTT. Its protein product is CASSLDGEGQPQHF.

This chain links TRBV5-1 with TRBJ1-2; D unclear. This CDR3 is 15 amino acids long. V dropped 0 bases and J dropped 0 bases, with 9 bases sitting between them. The V gene's germline CDR1 is SGHRS and CDR2 YFSETQ. CDR3 nucleotide sequence: TGCGCCAGCAGCTTGGTACCAGGTTCTAACTATGGCTACACCTTC. It specifies CASSLVPGSNYGYTF.

V gene TRBV6-5 combines with J gene TRBJ2-3, with TRBD1 identical over 8 bases. The CDR3 has 15 residues. Unmatched junction bases numbered 4, after V lost 5 bases and J lost 0 bases. Looked up from germline, CDR1 is MNHEY and CDR2 is SVGAGI. The CDR3 protein is CASSRRTGSTDTQYF. The CDR3, as DNA: TGTGCCAGCAGTCGTCGGACAGGGAGCACAGATACGCAGTATTTT.

The chain uses TRBV27 and TRBJ1-3; D might be TRBD1 (5 bases). Trimming took off 0 bases at V and 3 bases at J, with 12 bases between the two ends. The CDR3 covers 16 residues. Germline values: CDR1 MNHEY, CDR2 SMNVEV (reference sequence). DNA of the CDR3: TGTGCCAGCAGTTTATCGTACAGGAGAAGTGGAAACACCATATATTTT. This gives the protein CASSLSYRRSGNTIYF.

The V call is TRBV6-6, the J call TRBJ1-5; D possibly corresponds to TRBD1 (5 bases). Per the germline V gene, CDR1 is MNHNY and CDR2 is SVGAGI (reference sequence). The CDR3 length is 15 residues. V was shortened by 6 bases and J by 1 base, with 13 bases between the two germline ends. The CDR3 region is CASRGQGMSNQPQHF. In nucleotides, the CDR3 is TGTGCCAGCAGGGGGCAGGGTATGAGCAATCAGCCCCAGCATTTT.

The J gene is TRBJ2-7, the V gene TRBV2, with 10 bases that match TRBD2. The CDR3 extends over 14 amino acids. CDR1 and CDR2 from the germline V gene are SNHLY and FYNNEI. The junction had 3 bases not matched to a gene; V was cut back by 5 bases and J by 2 bases. CDR3 in amino acids: CASSTSGVTYEQYF. The DNA for the CDR3 is TGTGCCAGCAGTACTAGCGGGGTAACCTACGAGCAGTACTTC.

V gene TRBV12-3 or TRBV12-4 combines with J gene TRBJ2-7; 7 bases align to TRBD1. The CDR3 runs to 13 residues. Trimming took 7 bases from V and 0 from J; bases not matched to a gene: 3. The CDR3: CASTRTGSYEQYF. The DNA of the CDR3 is TGTGCCAGCACCAGGACAGGCTCCTACGAGCAGTACTTC.

J is TRBJ1-2 and V is TRBV2; D possibly corresponds to TRBD1 (6 bases). The V and J ends lost 3 bases and 6 bases respectively, with 14 bases between them. CDR3 length: 14 amino acids. From germline, CDR1 is SNHLY and CDR2 FYNNEI. The CDR3 nucleotides are TGTGCCAGCAGTGAGTCGAGGGGGAGCGATGGCTACACCTTC. This encodes CASSESRGSDGYTF.

This chain uses TRBV15 with TRBJ1-6; D gene uncertain. CDR3 length: 15 residues. V shed 5 bases and J shed 6 bases, with 14 bases lying between them. Germline assignment: CDR1 LNHNV and CDR2 YYDKDF (reference sequence). This CDR3 reads CATSALNGANSPLHF. CDR3 DNA: TGTGCCACCAGCGCCCTGAACGGTGCTAATTCACCCCTCCACTTT.

The genes are TRBV7-8 and TRBJ2-2; no clear D. The CDR3 contains 14 residues. V lost 5 bases, J lost 3 bases, and 10 bases lay in between. Germline CDR1 SGHVS, CDR2 FQNEAQ. The CDR3 here is CASSPIWYTGELFF. Here the CDR3 DNA reads TGTGCCAGCAGCCCTATTTGGTACACCGGGGAGCTGTTTTTT.

The DNA for the CDR3 is TGCGCCAGCAGCCAAGTTGCGGGGACCCAGTACTTC. It is translated as CASSQVAGTQYF. V and J are TRBV4-1 and TRBJ2-5; possible D gene TRBD2, 5 bases. Germline V gene data show CDR1 as MGHRA and CDR2 as YSYEKL. With 1 base removed from V and 7 bases from J, the gap between germline ends came to 7 bases. This CDR3 is built from 12 residues.

The chain recombines TRBV9 with TRBJ2-1, with 9 bases that match TRBD1. Unmatched junction bases numbered 9, after V lost 3 bases and J lost 8 bases. The germline CDR1 and CDR2 sequences are SGDLS and YYNGEE. The length of the CDR3 is 15 residues. The CDR3 region has the DNA TGTGCCAGCAGCGAGGGACAGGGAGGTGGGGATGAGCAGTTCTTC. Translating gives CASSEGQGGGDEQFF.

The V call is TRBV6-5, the J call TRBJ1-6; TRBD1 is a possible D gene (5 bases). V gave up 2 bases and J gave up 6 bases, with 14 bases separating them. Germline lookup yields CDR1 MNHEY and CDR2 SVGAGI. The CDR3 totals 16 residues. CDR3 DNA sequence: TGTGCCAGCAGTTACGCTCCCGGGGGGAGTAATTCACCCCTCCACTTT. This translates into CASSYAPGGSNSPLHF.

The chain links TRBV27 to TRBJ2-7, with D tentatively TRBD2 (5 bases). Germline lookup yields CDR1 MNHEY and CDR2 SMNVEV (reference sequence). CDR3 size: 17 residues. Trimming left V 4 bases short and J 5 bases short, with 24 bases between. The CDR3 loop is CASSSLLRAPALDEQYF. CDR3 DNA: TGTGCCAGCAGTTCGCTCTTGAGGGCCCCCGCACTTGACGAGCAGTACTTC.

The V and J genes are TRBV19 and TRBJ1-5, with D possibly being TRBD1 (5 bases). V was shortened by 3 bases and J by 6 bases, with 15 bases between the two germline ends. The CDR3 length is 15 residues. Germline assignment: CDR1 LNHDA and CDR2 SQIVND (reference sequence). The CDR3 DNA follows: TGTGCCAGTAGTATCTCGCAGGGATTCCGTCAGCCCCAGCATTTT. It specifies CASSISQGFRQPQHF.